The sequence of this T cell receptor beta chain was determined in a study of OX40 agonist ivuxolimab in advanced cancers. At the level of the study: Those enrolled were 80% to 85% male, with a mean age of about 60 years and ages from roughly 20 to 85. Partial response was recorded in three patients: one hepatocellular carcinoma and two cutaneous melanoma cases.

The CDR3 length is 13 residues. Assay used: immunoSEQ multiplex PCR; TCRdb lists only in-frame clones, some missing. The sample holds 30,000 or so clones, roughly 80% seen once. Study-level results: Expanded peripheral T cells had an undetermined antigen specificity. Also showing low normalized T-cell clonal expansion were some of the nonresponders.

With regard to this clone: The antigen is not known.

The chain is built from TRBV21-1 and TRBJ2-1; TRBD1 was called by the table and not checked on the DNA. TRBV21-1 is noted as a pseudogene. This TCR came from an adult with an advanced solid tumor such as melanoma, head and neck, liver or kidney cancer. This specimen consisted of CD4+ or CD8+ T cells sorted from blood, obtained in a trial of the OX40 agonist ivuxolimab. CDR3 amino acids: CASSKKGGNEQFF. The CDR3 bases are TGTGCCAGCAGCAAAAAAGGGGGCAATGAGCAGTTCTTC.